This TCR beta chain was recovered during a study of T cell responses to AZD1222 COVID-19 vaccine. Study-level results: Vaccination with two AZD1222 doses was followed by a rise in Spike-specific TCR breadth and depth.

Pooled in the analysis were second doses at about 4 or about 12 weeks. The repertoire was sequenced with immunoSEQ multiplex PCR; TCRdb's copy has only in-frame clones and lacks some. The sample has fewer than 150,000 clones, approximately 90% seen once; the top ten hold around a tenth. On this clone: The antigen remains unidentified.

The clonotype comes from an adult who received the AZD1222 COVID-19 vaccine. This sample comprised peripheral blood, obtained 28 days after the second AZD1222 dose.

The CDR3 nucleotides are TGTGCCAGCAGGCCCCGGGGACAGGGGATTACTCTCCACTTT. Translated, it gives CASRPRGQGITLHF. This chain links TRBV6-5 with TRBJ1-6; TRBD1 matches 10 bases. This CDR3 is 14 amino acids long. The V gene's germline CDR1 is MNHEY and CDR2 SVGAGI. The junction had 12 bases not matched to a gene; V was cut back by 6 bases and J by 16 bases.